This T cell receptor (beta chain) comes out of a study of post-analysis software for immune sequencing data. Study-wide findings and caveats: With TRBV5-6, TRBV5-1 and TRBV20-1 included, about five TRBV segments were more frequent in patients than in controls.

Unique molecular identifiers tagged the TCR beta cDNA libraries. Via MiXCR, TCRdb re-called the PCR reads, giving one row per CDR3 protein. The sample has over 150,000 distinct CDR3 sequences; approximately 31% are singletons. This clonotype was picked up many times. The antigen is not known. After removal of 9 bases from V and 10 bases from J, the junction contained 11 bases not matched to a gene. CDR3 length: 15 amino acids. The germline gives CDR1 MNHNS, CDR2 SASEGT. Sequencing was done on a sample of blood. V gene TRBV6-1 combines with J gene TRBJ2-1; 14 nucleotides align to TRBD2. This TCR derives from a girl aged 10-17 years with multiple sclerosis. As DNA, the CDR3 is TGTGCCAGTATTCGGACTAGCGGGGGGAAGGAGGAGCAGTTCTTC. Encoded protein: CASIRTSGGKEEQFF.